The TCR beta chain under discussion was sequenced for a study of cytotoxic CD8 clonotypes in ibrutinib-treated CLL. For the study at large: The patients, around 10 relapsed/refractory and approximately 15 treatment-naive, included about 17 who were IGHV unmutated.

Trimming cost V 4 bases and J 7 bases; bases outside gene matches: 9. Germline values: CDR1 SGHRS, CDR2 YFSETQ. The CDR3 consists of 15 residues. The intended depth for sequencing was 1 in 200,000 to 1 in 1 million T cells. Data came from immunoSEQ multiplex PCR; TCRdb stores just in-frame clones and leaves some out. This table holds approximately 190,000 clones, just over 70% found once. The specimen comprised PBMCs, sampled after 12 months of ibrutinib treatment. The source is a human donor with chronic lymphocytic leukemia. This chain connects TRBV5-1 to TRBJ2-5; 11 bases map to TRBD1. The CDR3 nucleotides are TGCGCCAGCAGCCCAGAGCCGGGACAGGGGGGGACCCAGTACTTC. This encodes CASSPEPGQGGTQYF.